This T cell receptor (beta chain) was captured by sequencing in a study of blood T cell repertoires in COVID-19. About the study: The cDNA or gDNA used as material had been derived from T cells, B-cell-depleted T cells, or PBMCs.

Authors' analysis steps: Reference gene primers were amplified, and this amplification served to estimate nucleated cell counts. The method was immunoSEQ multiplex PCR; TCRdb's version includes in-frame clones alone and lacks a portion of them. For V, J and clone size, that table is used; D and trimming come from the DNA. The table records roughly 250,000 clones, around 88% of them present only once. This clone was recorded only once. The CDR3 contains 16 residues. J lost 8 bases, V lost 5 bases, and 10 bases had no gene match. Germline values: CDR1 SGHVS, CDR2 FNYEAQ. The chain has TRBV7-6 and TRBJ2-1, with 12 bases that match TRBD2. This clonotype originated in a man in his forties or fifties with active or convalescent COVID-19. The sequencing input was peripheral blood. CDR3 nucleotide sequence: TGTGCCAGCAGCCTCCTAGCGGGAGGGCAGGGGTATGAGCAGTTCTTC. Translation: CASSLLAGGQGYEQFF.